This is a list of T cell receptor beta chains from one sample in a study of control samples from healthy donors and cancer patients. Profiling relied on immunoSEQ multiplex PCR, and the TCRdb table lists in-frame clones only, not all of them. The data show fewer than 200,000 clones, just under 95% seen once. Sequenced: blood. All receptors come from a woman aged 55-70 years in good health. The CDR3 runs from the conserved cysteine through the conserved F or W. The D gene is left open where the match is weak. A clone size is listed for some rows: how often the clone was seen (once, few, many), or a class if it is expanded.

TRBJ1-5 | TRBV12-3/TRBV12-4 | . | . | CASSLRGEQPQHF | TGTGCCAGCAGTTTGAGGGGCGAGCAGCCCCAGCATTTT
TRBJ2-7 | TRBV11-3 | once | . | CASSLAGGLEQYF | TGTGCCAGCAGCTTAGCTGGTGGGCTCGAGCAGTACTTC
TRBJ1-3 | TRBV6-1 | . | . | CASSARVSGSGNTIYF | TGTGCCAGCAGTGCCCGGGTCTCGGGATCTGGAAACACCATATATTTT
TRBJ1-2 | TRBV5-4 | . | TRBD1 | CASSLARDRDYGYTF | TGTGCCAGCAGCTTGGCCCGGGACAGGGACTATGGCTACACCTTC
TRBJ2-1 | TRBV5-6 | . | TRBD1 | CASSLAESRTGFGYNEQFF | TGTGCCAGCAGCTTGGCGGAATCTCGGACAGGGTTTGGATACAATGAGCAGTTCTTC
TRBJ2-3 | TRBV5-1 | . | . | CASSLYTDTQYF | TGCGCCAGCAGCTTGTACACAGATACGCAGTATTTT
TRBJ1-5 | TRBV12-3/TRBV12-4 | . | . | CASSLDGNQPQHF | TGTGCCAGCAGTTTAGACGGCAATCAGCCCCAGCATTTT
TRBJ1-5 | TRBV4-1 | . | TRBD1 | CASSPPGTGFTNQPQHF | TGCGCCAGCAGCCCACCCGGGACAGGATTCACCAATCAGCCCCAGCATTTT
TRBJ1-5 | TRBV12-3/TRBV12-4 | . | TRBD1 | CASSFSGGQPQHF | TGTGCCAGCAGTTTTTCAGGGGGTCAGCCCCAGCATTTT
TRBJ1-2 | TRBV14 | . | TRBD1 | CASSQWTGNANYGYTF | TGTGCCAGCAGCCAGTGGACAGGGAATGCTAACTATGGCTACACCTTC
TRBJ2-2 | TRBV21-1 | . | . | CASTIGADGELFF | TGTGCCAGCACAATTGGCGCCGACGGGGAGCTGTTTTTT
TRBJ2-7 | TRBV6-5 | . | . | CATAIERKTYEQYF | TGTGCCACCGCTATTGAGCGAAAGACCTACGAGCAGTACTTC
TRBJ2-7 | TRBV18 | few | . | CASSPKGPYEQYF | TGTGCCAGCTCACCAAAAGGGCCCTACGAGCAGTACTTC
TRBJ1-3 | TRBV27 | . | . | CASSKRGSGNTIYF | TGTGCCAGCAGTAAGAGGGGATCCGGAAACACCATATATTTT
TRBJ1-2 | TRBV10-3 | . | . | CAISQQGDRNYGYTF | TGTGCCATCAGTCAACAGGGTGATAGAAACTATGGCTACACCTTC
TRBJ2-3 | TRBV3-1/TRBV3-2 | . | . | CASSPSTDTQYF | TGTGCCAGCAGCCCCTCCACAGATACGCAGTATTTT
TRBJ1-2 | TRBV7-8 | . | . | CASSYRWGSSNYGYTF | TGTGCCAGCAGTTATAGGTGGGGCTCCTCTAACTATGGCTACACCTTC
TRBJ1-2 | TRBV6-5 | once | TRBD1 | CASSYYRGRGYTF | TGTGCCAGCAGTTACTACAGGGGCCGTGGCTACACCTTC
TRBJ2-5 | TRBV12-5 | . | TRBD2 | CASGPAGGKETQYF | TGTGCTAGTGGTCCGGCGGGGGGGAAGGAGACCCAGTACTTC
TRBJ1-2 | TRBV30 | . | . | CASIKSGPTVGYGYTF | TGTGCCTCAATTAAGTCGGGGCCCACCGTGGGCTATGGCTACACCTTC
TRBJ2-7 | TRBV6-1 | . | . | CASSEPPTGSRLEQYF | TGTGCCAGCAGTGAACCACCCACCGGATCCCGTTTGGAGCAGTACTTC
TRBJ2-2 | TRBV27 | . | . | CASTFVGPGTGELFF | TGTGCCAGCACCTTCGTGGGCCCGGGCACCGGGGAGCTGTTTTTT
TRBJ2-7 | TRBV5-1 | . | . | CASSPGVGSSYEQYF | TGCGCCAGCAGCCCCGGAGTGGGCAGCTCCTACGAGCAGTACTTC
TRBJ1-2 | TRBV19 | . | . | CASTEDSSYGYTF | TGTGCCAGTACAGAGGACAGCTCCTATGGCTACACCTTC
TRBJ2-2 | TRBV5-1 | . | . | CASSLVEGAGELFF | TGCGCCAGCAGCTTGGTCGAAGGGGCCGGGGAGCTGTTTTTT
TRBJ2-7 | TRBV5-1 | . | TRBD2 | CASSILAGEYEQYF | TGCGCCAGCAGTATACTAGCGGGGGAGTACGAGCAGTACTTC
TRBJ1-1 | TRBV2 | . | . | CASSEALFPTGGNTEAFF | TGTGCCAGCAGTGAAGCGCTTTTCCCCACGGGGGGGAACACTGAAGCTTTCTTT
TRBJ1-3 | TRBV7-2 | . | . | CASSLQGSGNTIYF | TGTGCCAGCAGCCTCCAGGGGTCCGGAAACACCATATATTTT
TRBJ1-5 | TRBV30 | . | TRBD1 | CAWSGTGDQPQHF | TGTGCCTGGAGCGGGACAGGGGATCAGCCCCAGCATTTT
TRBJ2-1 | TRBV6-2/TRBV6-3 | . | TRBD2 | CASSYTSGGVYNEQFF | TGTGCCAGCAGTTACACTAGCGGGGGAGTTTACAATGAGCAGTTCTTC